This entry concerns a single TCR beta chain. There is no known antigen for this receptor. Base qualities are not recorded, but no much larger clone differs from it by a single base. The data derive from a study of T-cell reconstitution after alpha-beta-depleted transplantation in children (dated by TCRdb to 2016 to 2018). Some background on the complete study: Using TCR repertoire profiling, the study quantitatively followed how T-cell immune reconstitution unfolded in children after TCRalphabeta/CD19-depleted allogeneic hematopoietic cell transplantation.

Library creation used PCR. The instrument given in TCRdb is Illumina HiSeq 2500. TCR libraries were prepared with molecular barcoding, using unique molecular identifiers to normalize TCRbeta repertoire quantification. In TCRdb, the public reads were trimmed at Q25 with fastp and aligned with MiXCR, with productive beta chains retained. Each CDR3 protein gets just one entry, which takes the most common genes and DNA from the rows behind it. This sample comprises about 350,000 distinct CDR3 sequences, 13% of them detected only once. The top ten clones comprise 3.5% to 4.5% of the sample. The material sequenced was PBMCs, taken from the stem cell graft. This clonotype originated in a human donor who donated a stem cell graft to a child with Fanconi anemia.

The DNA is TGTGCCATCAGTGCGGGGCGGGAGTCGGAGACCCAGTACTTC. Its product reads: CAISAGRESETQYF. The chain is made from TRBV10-3 and TRBJ2-5, with 7 bases matching TRBD2. V lost 4 bases and J lost 5 bases, and the count of bases not matched to a germline gene is 7. CDR1 and CDR2 are drawn from the germline V gene: ENHRY, SYGVKD. The CDR3 holds 14 amino acids from the cysteine to the phenylalanine. Here the CDR3 DNA is all that survives: 42 bases in frame from base 1.